This TCR beta chain was recovered during a study of beta chain features in type 1 diabetes (dated by TCRdb to the late 2010s). Concerning the study at large: Mean age, gender distribution, total cell number and subset yield were not different between patients and healthy donors. A total of 90 million to 120 million sorted cells were examined across all samples, and a strong correlation was observed between cell number per subset and RNA yield. The study compared TCRB repertoires of sorted circulating CD4+ T cell subsets between recently diagnosed type 1 diabetes patients and matched healthy donors. Regulatory and stem cell-like memory subsets were obtained from only 8 patients and about eight healthy donors, while naive and central memory subsets were obtained from all 30 or so donors. The paper's findings and limits, for the study overall: Patients with type 1 diabetes made fewer insertions and deleted more nucleotides at VDJ recombination sites, implying thymic rearrangement abnormalities. PCR might favor shorter templates, but patient and control samples were amplified and corrected together, so any skew would affect both groups equally. Naive, central memory and regulatory TCRB repertoires appeared to be more similar among patients than among healthy donors. Because cDNA rather than genomic DNA was sequenced, highly expressing activated cells could have been over-represented, although no difference in activation and CD3 levels was found between groups. A moderate but significant shortening of TCRB CDR3 length was observed in type 1 diabetes patients in all four CD4+ subsets. Because small numbers of individuals were included in the HLA sub-analyses, any influence of HLA type on TCRB rearrangement was left unresolved.

With regard to this clone: This clone's antigen is unknown. No base qualities exist here, and no much larger clone lies one base off it.

V is cut back by 4 bases and J by 0 bases, with 6 bases in the junction unmatched. The CDR3 numbers 16 residues from cysteine through phenylalanine. CDR3 DNA is the only sequence kept; it has 48 bases, read in frame from the first base. The germline V gene (reference sequence) provides CDR1 MNHEY and CDR2 SMNVEV. The entire isolated RNA was reverse transcribed using the High Capacity cDNA Reverse Transcription Kit, and thus expressed TCRB transcripts were sequenced. Deep immunoSEQ sequencing was applied to naive, central memory and regulatory T cell samples, giving an average of roughly 3.6 million total reads per sample. Sorted cells were lysed in RLT buffer and RNA was extracted with DNase-treated RNeasy Micro or Mini kits, depending on cell number. To prevent cross-contamination, each cell subset was processed individually, whereas patient and healthy donor samples were processed jointly. TCRB sequences were amplified from cDNA with the immunoSEQ multiplex PCR, producing 87-bp fragments spanning the CDR3 region. The amplicons were sequenced using the Illumina HiSeq platform. Per the source publication's procedure: Synthetic template baselines were used to correct PCR bias computationally, reads within Hamming distance 2 were collapsed together, and singletons that could not be merged were discarded. Reads were aligned against IMGT so that V, D and J genes, CDR3 length and insertions or deletions at six rearrangement sites could be assigned. Within each subset, clonotype counts were normalized to the number of sorted cells before true diversity and Gini coefficients were calculated with the tcR R package. The overlap coefficient, calculated on TCRB nucleotide sequences, was used to measure repertoire sharing. Out-of-frame TCRB sequences from naive cells were analyzed to stand in for the pre-selection repertoire. As stored in TCRdb, this immuneACCESS dataset retains in-frame rearrangements with V and J assigned. A fraction of the clones does not appear; measured against another copy, unresolved V genes explain less than half of the discrepancy, and the remainder lacks a known reason. V and J calls and clone size follow that table, whereas D and trimming were derived from the DNA. A total of approximately 400,000 clones appear in this sample, over 12% of them only once. The ten largest clones represent about 0.019% of the sample.

From each donor, a single peripheral blood sample of around 0.12 L on average was drawn into heparinised tubes. Naive, central memory, regulatory and stem cell-like memory CD4+ T cells were sorted on a BD FACSAria II using a panel including CD45RO, CCR7, CD25, CD127, CD95 and CD27. Purity was above 98% for every sorted population. PBMCs were isolated right away by Lymphoprep density gradient centrifugation and were stained directly, without culture. To minimize batch effects, samples were stained and sorted in pairs, one healthy donor with one patient per experiment. Here the chain combines TRBV27 and TRBJ2-1; 7 bases in the junction line up with TRBD2. Sequencing was done on a sample of naive CD4+ T cells from blood. Explained via the paper, the cell subset or site label denotes: true naive CD4+ T cells. This receptor was obtained from a woman under 30 in good health. The DNA sequence is given as TGTGCCAGCAGTTCCCCTAGCGGAAGCTCCTACAATGAGCAGTTCTTC. This sequence encodes CASSSPSGSSYNEQFF.